The rows below give T cell receptor beta chains drawn from one sample of a study of blood T cell repertoires in COVID-19. Profiled with immunoSEQ multiplex PCR; TCRdb holds only in-frame clones, not every one. The sample shows under 200,000 clones, around nine tenths of them seen only once. Sequences were obtained from peripheral blood. These receptors all come from a young man with active or convalescent COVID-19. The CDR3 runs from the conserved cysteine through the conserved F or W. The D gene is left open where the match is weak. Size tells how often a clone was seen (once, few, many) or the class of an expanded clone, and some rows leave it out.

>TRBJ1-2|TRBV19|NA|TRBD1
TGTGCCAGTAGTAGGGGACAGTTCTATGGCTACACCTTC
CASSRGQFYGYTF
>TRBJ2-5|TRBV20-1|once|TRBD1
TGCAGTGGGGACAGCCAAGAGACCCAGTACTTC
CSGDSQETQYF
>TRBJ2-1|TRBV19|NA|TRBD2
TGTGCCAGTAGTATAGTTGGCGGGGGGGCCCAGAATGAGCAGTTCTTC
CASSIVGGGAQNEQFF
>TRBJ1-1|TRBV11-3|NA|NA
TGTGCCAGCAGCCCACAAAAAGGCCAGGCTGGTGAAGCTTTCTTT
CASSPQKGQAGEAFF
>TRBJ1-1|TRBV7-9|NA|NA
TGTGCCAGCAGCCCGGGACTGGGGTCGAGCACTGAAGCTTTCTTT
CASSPGLGSSTEAFF
>TRBJ1-1|TRBV18|NA|TRBD1
TGTGCCAGCTCTCCCGGACAGGGTGATTTAGCTTTCTTT
CASSPGQGDLAFF
>TRBJ2-7|TRBV27|few|TRBD2
TGTGCCAGCAGTTTGACTAGCCGATACGAGCAGTACTTC
CASSLTSRYEQYF
>TRBJ2-3|TRBV4-3|NA|TRBD2
TGCGCCAGCAGCCAGTCGACTAGCGGATACACAGATACGCAGTATTTT
CASSQSTSGYTDTQYF
>TRBJ2-7|TRBV5-1|NA|NA
TGCGCCAGCAGCTTGGATTTCCAGGGGCCCTCCTACGAGCAGTACTTC
CASSLDFQGPSYEQYF
>TRBJ1-1|TRBV29-1|NA|TRBD1
TGCAGCGTTGAGACAGGGATGAACACTGAAGCTTTCTTT
CSVETGMNTEAFF
>TRBJ2-5|TRBV19|NA|TRBD2
TGTGCCAGTAGTCTCCTAGCGGGGGGGCCGGAGACCCAGTACTTC
CASSLLAGGPETQYF
>TRBJ2-6|TRBV30|NA|TRBD1
TGTGCCTCGCGGGCGAGGGACAGGCCGAGGAGCTCTGGGGCCAACGTCCTGACTTTC
CASRARDRPRSSGANVLTF
>TRBJ2-3|TRBV4-3|NA|TRBD1
TGCGCCAGCAGCCCACTACAGGGGACGCGGAGCACAGATACGCAGTATTTT
CASSPLQGTRSTDTQYF
>TRBJ1-1|TRBV12-3/TRBV12-4|NA|TRBD1
TGTGCCAGCACCCACAGGGGGAGATCGGAAGCTTTCTTT
CASTHRGRSEAFF
>TRBJ2-7|TRBV7-2|NA|TRBD1
TGTGCCAGCAGCGCGCAACAGGGGGCTCTGTACGAGCAGTACTTC
CASSAQQGALYEQYF
>TRBJ1-1|TRBV7-3|NA|NA
TGTGCCAGCAGCTCCAGGATGAACACTGAAGCTTTCTTT
CASSSRMNTEAFF
>TRBJ1-5|TRBV19|few|TRBD1
TGTGCCAGTAGTTATACAACAGGGGTTAATCAGCCCCAGCATTTT
CASSYTTGVNQPQHF